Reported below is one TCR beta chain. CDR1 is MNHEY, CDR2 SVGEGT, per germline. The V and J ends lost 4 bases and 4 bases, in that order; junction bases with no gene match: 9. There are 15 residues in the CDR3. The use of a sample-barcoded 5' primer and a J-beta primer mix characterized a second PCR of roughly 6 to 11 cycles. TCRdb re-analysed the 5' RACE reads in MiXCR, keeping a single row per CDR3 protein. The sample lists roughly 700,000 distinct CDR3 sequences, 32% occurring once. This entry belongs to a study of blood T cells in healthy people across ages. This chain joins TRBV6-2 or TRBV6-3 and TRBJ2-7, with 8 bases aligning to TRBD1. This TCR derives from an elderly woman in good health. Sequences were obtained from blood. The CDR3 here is CASSSAGQGCYEQYF. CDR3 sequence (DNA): TGTGCCAGCAGTTCCGCCGGACAGGGATGTTACGAGCAGTACTTC.